The subject of this entry is one T cell receptor beta chain. Antigen specificity is unknown. This sample is drawn from a study of a mutant IDH1 vaccine in newly diagnosed glioma. Turning to the study itself: Patients began vaccination 4-6 weeks after radiotherapy alone, or with temozolomide cycles. Averaging 40.4 years of age, treated patients were about 62% male and roughly 40% female. Before enrollment, the patients had been treated with radiotherapy alone, temozolomide alone, or both together. Most of them had received both.

The data were produced by immunoSEQ multiplex PCR, yet TCRdb's version contains in-frame clones alone and is incomplete. The repertoire includes 30,000 to 40,000 clones, around 84% of them detected once, and about 2% sits in the top ten. Specified time point: week 11, during vaccination. Vaccine doses each comprised 300 ug of mutant IDH1 20-mer peptide, with topical imiquimod. CDR3 size: 15 residues. V shed 5 bases and J 1 base; nucleotides not matched to a gene: 7. Germline-derived CDR1 and CDR2 are SGHTA and FQGNSA. The genes are TRBV7-2 and TRBJ2-7; the match to TRBD2 covers 8 bases. The sample here was PBMCs, taken from a glioma patient whose treatment included an IDH1 peptide vaccine. The receptor was derived from a man in his forties or fifties with glioma. CDR3 in DNA: TGTGCCAGCAGCGGATTAGCGGGGCTATCCTACGAGCAGTACTTC. The encoded protein is CASSGLAGLSYEQYF.